The 25 T cell receptor beta chains presented below share a single source sample, sequenced in a study of blood T cell repertoires in COVID-19. Libraries were prepared by immunoSEQ multiplex PCR; TCRdb keeps only in-frame clonotypes and omits some of them. This table holds some 62,000 clones, roughly three quarters found once. Sequencing input: peripheral blood. The origin of the receptors is an elderly woman with active or convalescent COVID-19.

Notes on this clone: An end of the junction differs from the germline gene, which may be a read error. CDR3 DNA: TGTGCCTGCAGGGACACAACTAACTATGGCTACACCTTC. Its protein is CACRDTTNYGYTF. J is TRBJ1-2 and V is TRBV6-5; possibly TRBD1 for D (6 bases). This CDR3 is 13 amino acids long. Germline V gene data show CDR1 as MNHEY and CDR2 as SVGAGI.

This chain uses TRBV6-1 with TRBJ1-2; D perhaps matches TRBD1 (5 bases). The ends were cut back, 3 bases at V and 3 bases at J, with 20 bases in the middle. The CDR3 is 17 residues long. Germline V gene data show CDR1 as MNHNS and CDR2 as SASEGT. The CDR3 DNA sequence: TGTGCCAGCAGTGATGATAGTTCGGGCAGGGCTTACTATGGCTACACCTTC. Protein product: CASSDDSSGRAYYGYTF.

This clone appeared once. The chain has TRBV7-9 and TRBJ1-2; D is perhaps TRBD1 (5 bases). Germline values: CDR1 SEHNR, CDR2 FQNEAQ (reference sequence). Trimming cost V 3 bases and J 5 bases, with 13 bases left between them. The CDR3 sequence is 14 residues long. This chain's CDR3 is CASSLQGSVYGYTF. The DNA of the CDR3 is TGTGCCAGCAGCTTGCAGGGTTCTGTATATGGCTACACCTTC.

On this clone itself: Other DNA sequences in this specimen translate into the identical CDR3. This rearrangement joins TRBV3-1 (or the pseudogene TRBV3-2) to TRBJ1-5; D ambiguous. This CDR3 is 15 amino acids long. Looked up from germline, CDR1 is LGHDT and CDR2 is YNNKEL (reference sequence). Trimming shortened V by 0 bases and J by 3 bases, and 9 bases separated the two germline ends. CDR3 sequence: CASSQDLRDNQPQHF. The CDR3 region has the DNA TGTGCCAGCAGCCAAGACCTCCGGGACAATCAGCCCCAGCATTTT.

This chain uses TRBV4-2 with TRBJ2-3; 16 bases match TRBD2. The germline V gene encodes CDR1 LGHNA and CDR2 YNFKEQ. The CDR3 has 17 residues. V dropped 7 bases and J dropped 2; count of bases not matched to a gene: 6. The CDR3 DNA sequence: TGTGCCAGCACCCTAGGGACTAGCGGGGGGGCCACAGATACGCAGTATTTT. Translating it yields CASTLGTSGGATDTQYF.

This chain connects TRBV19 to TRBJ1-1, with 9 nucleotides matching TRBD1. The CDR3 runs to 14 residues. After removal of 4 bases from V and 4 bases from J, the junction contained 4 bases not matched to a gene. In germline, CDR1 is LNHDA, CDR2 SQIVND (reference sequence). CDR3 residues: CASSTGQGFTEAFF. The CDR3 DNA reads TGTGCCAGTAGTACGGGACAGGGTTTCACTGAAGCTTTCTTT.

J is TRBJ2-1 and V is TRBV5-1, with TRBD1 matching over 9 bases. Germline V gene data show CDR1 as SGHRS and CDR2 as YFSETQ. V lost 1 base, J lost 6 bases, and 8 bases stayed unmatched. This CDR3 comprises 16 residues. CDR3 coding DNA: TGCGCCAGCAGCTTGAGGGGACAGGGATTAGGCAATGAGCAGTTCTTC. Translated, it gives CASSLRGQGLGNEQFF.

This clone was observed a single time. This chain connects TRBV5-4 to TRBJ1-1, with D tentatively TRBD1 (6 bases). The CDR3 has 15 residues. Germline CDR1 and CDR2: SGHNT and YYREEE (reference sequence). V lost 4 bases, J lost 0 bases, and 13 bases lay in between. CDR3 in amino acids: CASSPKTGLNTEAFF. DNA for the CDR3: TGTGCCAGCAGCCCCAAGACAGGCCTGAACACTGAAGCTTTCTTT.

The chain joins TRBV13 to TRBJ2-1, with no clear D. The CDR3 is 17 amino acids. Per germline, CDR1 PRHDT and CDR2 FYEKMQ (reference sequence). V lost 3 bases, J lost 2 bases, and 17 bases lay in between. The CDR3 DNA follows: TGTGCCAGCAGCTTGCCTTCGCGTCCCTTCCCCTACAATGAGCAGTTCTTC. This sequence encodes CASSLPSRPFPYNEQFF.

The rearrangement joins TRBV28 to TRBJ1-2; 8 nucleotides match TRBD1. Germline lookup yields CDR1 MDHEN and CDR2 SYDVKM. The V segment lost 3 bases and the J segment 4 bases; nucleotides outside the gene matches: 13. The CDR3 spans 17 residues. The CDR3 coding sequence is TGTGCCAGCAGTTTGTTGCAGGGGGCGTTTCAGATCTATGGCTACACCTTC. It codes for CASSLLQGAFQIYGYTF.

This clone was counted only a few times. The CDR3 sequence is CASSLGPGNTEAFF. As DNA, the CDR3 is TGCGCCAGCAGCCTGGGCCCAGGGAACACTGAAGCTTTCTTT. The chain links TRBV5-1 to TRBJ1-1; D is unresolved. This CDR3 is 14 amino acids long. Germline loops: CDR1 SGHRS, CDR2 YFSETQ. V lost 4 bases and J lost 1, with 11 bases in between.

The chain employs TRBV5-1 and TRBJ1-4, with 8 bases aligning to TRBD1. The CDR3 contains 16 residues. Germline values: CDR1 SGHRS, CDR2 YFSETQ. Trimming took 0 bases from V and 7 from J; bases not matched to a gene: 8. CDR3 protein: CASSLARGRPGEKLFF. The CDR3 DNA reads as TGCGCCAGCAGCTTGGCCAGGGGGCGCCCCGGTGAAAAACTGTTTTTT.

The rearrangement links TRBV4-1 to TRBJ2-5, with 10 bases fitting TRBD2. The CDR3 covers 18 residues. Germline CDR1 MGHRA, CDR2 YSYEKL. Trimming at V came to 1 base and at J to 4 bases, leaving 12 bases not matched to a gene. The chain's CDR3 is CASSQASSGGLPRETQYF. CDR3 DNA: TGCGCCAGCAGCCAAGCGTCTAGCGGGGGTTTACCCCGAGAGACCCAGTACTTC.

The chain is built from TRBV7-9 and TRBJ2-7; a weak D match, TRBD1 (6 bases). The CDR3 is 12 amino acids. Germline V gene lookup returns CDR1 SEHNR and CDR2 FQNEAQ (reference sequence). Trimming took off 4 bases at V and 3 bases at J, with 7 bases between the two ends. CDR3 protein: CASSWTDYEQYF. As DNA, the CDR3 is TGTGCCAGCAGCTGGACAGACTACGAGCAGTACTTC.

The rearrangement uses TRBV20-1 and TRBJ2-3, with D perhaps matching TRBD1 (7 bases). The CDR3 runs 15 residues. CDR1 is DFQATT and CDR2 is SNEGSKA in the germline V gene (reference sequence). The V and J ends lost 3 bases and 0 bases respectively, with 13 bases between them. CDR3 loop: CSASSQGTSTDTQYF. The CDR3 DNA sequence: TGCAGTGCTAGTTCACAGGGGACTAGCACAGATACGCAGTATTTT.

The rearrangement joins TRBV4-1 to TRBJ2-3; 7 nucleotides align to TRBD2. From germline, CDR1 is MGHRA and CDR2 YSYEKL. The CDR3 runs 13 residues. The V segment lost 4 bases and the J segment 4 bases; nucleotides outside the gene matches: 2. CDR3 sequence reads: CASSRGLSDTQYF. For the CDR3, the DNA is TGCGCCAGCAGCCGGGGACTATCAGATACGCAGTATTTT.

In this sample, this clone turned up many times. This chain connects TRBV7-9 to TRBJ2-7; D not certain. Germline V gene lookup returns CDR1 SEHNR and CDR2 FQNEAQ (reference sequence). This CDR3 is 14 amino acids long. The V gene lost 6 bases and the J gene lost 2 bases, with 14 bases spanning the gap. The CDR3 is CASRDRGSTYEQYF. CDR3 nucleotides: TGTGCCAGCAGAGATCGAGGTAGCACCTACGAGCAGTACTTC.

Regarding this clone: The same CDR3 can be traced to other DNA sequences in this sample. The chain recombines TRBV7-9 with TRBJ1-2; 9 nucleotides agree with TRBD1. CDR1 SEHNR and CDR2 FQNEAQ come from the germline V gene (reference sequence). This CDR3 region has 14 residues. Germline trimming cut 6 bases from V and 4 bases from J; bases unmatched to any gene: 6. CDR3 sequence reads: CASSSRDRVYGYTF. The CDR3 DNA reads TGTGCCAGCAGTTCTCGGGACAGGGTCTATGGCTACACCTTC.

The rearrangement links TRBV19 to TRBJ1-1; TRBD1 agrees at 7 bases. Germline V gene data show CDR1 as LNHDA and CDR2 as SQIVND (reference sequence). The CDR3 sequence is 17 residues long. V lost 3 bases, J lost 6 bases, and 16 bases stayed unmatched. The CDR3 DNA reads TGTGCCAGTAGTATTAATCCAGGGGGTGGCAGTTTGCCTGAAGCTTTCTTT. Amino acid sequence: CASSINPGGGSLPEAFF.

The rearrangement joins TRBV15 to TRBJ1-1; the D gene is possibly TRBD1 (5 bases). The germline V gene encodes CDR1 LNHNV and CDR2 YYDKDF (reference sequence). V lost 0 bases and J lost 3, with 8 bases in between. This CDR3 is 14 amino acids long. CDR3 DNA sequence: TGTGCCACCAGCAGAGATTTCAGGGACACTGAAGCTTTCTTT. This encodes CATSRDFRDTEAFF.

The CDR3 here is CASSTGETGNTIYF. In DNA, the CDR3 is TGTGCCAGCAGCACAGGGGAGACTGGAAACACCATATATTTT. The chain couples TRBV9 to TRBJ1-3, with TRBD1 identical over 7 bases. CDR3 size: 14 residues. Germline V gene sequence: CDR1 SGDLS, CDR2 YYNGEE. J lost 2 bases, V lost 4 bases, and 3 bases had no gene match.

This clone has only a few counts. V is TRBV3-1 (or the pseudogene TRBV3-2) and J is TRBJ1-6, with unresolved D. V lost 1 base to trimming and J lost 12 bases, with 7 bases between them. The germline CDR1 and CDR2 sequences are LGHDT and YNNKEL (reference sequence). This CDR3 has 12 residues. The CDR3 is CASSQGALPLHF. CDR3 nucleotides: TGTGCCAGCAGCCAAGGGGCTTTACCCCTCCACTTT.

The chain uses TRBV5-4 and TRBJ2-3; 10 bases map to TRBD2. The CDR3 runs 16 residues. CDR1 and CDR2 (germline): SGHNT, YYREEE (reference sequence). Trimming removed 4 bases from V and 2 bases from J; junction bases left unmatched: 7. As DNA, the CDR3 is TGTGCCAGCAGCGAAGCTAGCGGGGGAGCCACAGATACGCAGTATTTT. Its protein is CASSEASGGATDTQYF.

The rearrangement links TRBV5-1 to TRBJ1-6; 7 bases align to TRBD1. The CDR3 is 15 amino acids. The V gene's germline CDR1 is SGHRS and CDR2 YFSETQ. V lost 6 bases and J lost 8; bases outside the gene matches: 11. The CDR3 DNA reads TGCGCCAGCACCTCTCAGGGGGACAGAGATTCACCCCTCCACTTT. This translates into CASTSQGDRDSPLHF.

This clone was counted ten times or more. The V call is TRBV19, the J call TRBJ2-7; no reliable D call. CDR1 is LNHDA and CDR2 is SQIVND in the germline V gene (reference sequence). The length of the CDR3 is 13 residues. V lost 7 bases, J lost 0 bases, and 10 bases lay in between. DNA of the CDR3: TGTGCCAGTATGGAAGCGAACTCCTACGAGCAGTACTTC. This sequence encodes CASMEANSYEQYF.